These T cell receptor beta chains were read from a single sample in a study of PD-L1 blockade in urothelial cancer. Data came from immunoSEQ multiplex PCR; TCRdb stores just in-frame clones and leaves some out. The repertoire holds some 40,000 clones, with approximately 84% as singletons. The sample here was PBMCs, taken around atezolizumab (anti-PD-L1) treatment. These receptors came from a man aged 35 to 55 with urothelial cancer. Both conserved end residues are part of each CDR3. A D gene is named only where the DNA matches it firmly. For some rows the clone size is stated as once, few or many, or as a class when expanded; others skip it.

cdr3_nt: TGTGCCAGCAGCCTTAATCGAGATACGCAGTATTTT; cdr3_aa: CASSLNRDTQYF; j_call: TRBJ2-3; d_call: NA; clone_size: NA; v_call: TRBV7-8
cdr3_nt: TGTGCCAGCAGTCCGGGACAGGGTTCCTACGAGCAGTACTTC; cdr3_aa: CASSPGQGSYEQYF; j_call: TRBJ2-7; d_call: TRBD1; clone_size: once; v_call: TRBV2
cdr3_nt: TGTGCCAGCAGCCTAGATAGGGGAGGTCGAGAGACCCAGTACTTC; cdr3_aa: CASSLDRGGRETQYF; j_call: TRBJ2-5; d_call: NA; clone_size: NA; v_call: TRBV7-2
cdr3_nt: TGTGCCAGCAGCTTAGACAGGGGCGCTTTCTTT; cdr3_aa: CASSLDRGAFF; j_call: TRBJ1-1; d_call: TRBD1; clone_size: NA; v_call: TRBV28
cdr3_nt: TGTGCCAGCAGCAATAGCGGGAGAGGGGATACGCAGTATTTT; cdr3_aa: CASSNSGRGDTQYF; j_call: TRBJ2-3; d_call: TRBD2; clone_size: NA; v_call: TRBV11-3
cdr3_nt: TGTGCCAGCAGCCAGTATATGAACACTGAAGCTTTCTTT; cdr3_aa: CASSQYMNTEAFF; j_call: TRBJ1-1; d_call: NA; clone_size: few; v_call: TRBV14
cdr3_nt: TGCGCCAGCAGCCGGGGGGTGTACAATGAGCAGTTCTTC; cdr3_aa: CASSRGVYNEQFF; j_call: TRBJ2-1; d_call: TRBD2; clone_size: medium-sized; v_call: TRBV5-1
cdr3_nt: TGTGCCAGCAGGGTGGCAGGGGCTAACAATCAGCCCCAGCATTTT; cdr3_aa: CASRVAGANNQPQHF; j_call: TRBJ1-5; d_call: NA; clone_size: NA; v_call: TRBV28
cdr3_nt: TGTGCCAGCAGTGAATTACAGGGAGGGCACGCTGAAGCTTTCTTT; cdr3_aa: CASSELQGGHAEAFF; j_call: TRBJ1-1; d_call: NA; clone_size: NA; v_call: TRBV6-1
cdr3_nt: TGTGCCAGCAGCGACCCGGGAGTGTACTACGAGCAGTACTTC; cdr3_aa: CASSDPGVYYEQYF; j_call: TRBJ2-7; d_call: NA; clone_size: NA; v_call: TRBV7-9
cdr3_nt: TGTGCCAGCAGCCGCATAGGTCGGGGTGAAGATACGCAGTATTTT; cdr3_aa: CASSRIGRGEDTQYF; j_call: TRBJ2-3; d_call: NA; clone_size: NA; v_call: TRBV7-3
cdr3_nt: TGTGCCAGCAGTTACTCCGGCCGGAGGGGCTACGAGCAGTACTTC; cdr3_aa: CASSYSGRRGYEQYF; j_call: TRBJ2-7; d_call: NA; clone_size: medium-sized; v_call: TRBV6-5
cdr3_nt: TGTGCCAGCAGCTTGAGACAGAACAATGAGCAGTTCTTC; cdr3_aa: CASSLRQNNEQFF; j_call: TRBJ2-1; d_call: NA; clone_size: once; v_call: TRBV5-8
cdr3_nt: TGCAGCGGGGGGCCCATAAGGGAGACCCAGTACTTC; cdr3_aa: CSGGPIRETQYF; j_call: TRBJ2-5; d_call: NA; clone_size: NA; v_call: TRBV29-1
cdr3_nt: TGTGCCAGCAGCCATGACTACCCATTAATATACGAGCAGTACTTC; cdr3_aa: CASSHDYPLIYEQYF; j_call: TRBJ2-7; d_call: NA; clone_size: NA; v_call: TRBV7-9
cdr3_nt: TGTGCCAGTAGTAAGACAGGCCCCCATAGCAATCAGCCCCAGCATTTT; cdr3_aa: CASSKTGPHSNQPQHF; j_call: TRBJ1-5; d_call: NA; clone_size: NA; v_call: TRBV19
cdr3_nt: TGTGCCATCAGTGAGTCAGGAGACGGCTACACCTTC; cdr3_aa: CAISESGDGYTF; j_call: TRBJ1-2; d_call: NA; clone_size: NA; v_call: TRBV10-3
cdr3_nt: TGTGCCAGCCATAAAGCAGGGGCGAACACTGAAGCTTTCTTT; cdr3_aa: CASHKAGANTEAFF; j_call: TRBJ1-1; d_call: NA; clone_size: NA; v_call: TRBV6-6
cdr3_nt: TGTGCCAGCAGTTCTAGCGGTAGCTCCTACGAGCAGTACTTC; cdr3_aa: CASSSSGSSYEQYF; j_call: TRBJ2-7; d_call: TRBD2; clone_size: NA; v_call: TRBV6-5